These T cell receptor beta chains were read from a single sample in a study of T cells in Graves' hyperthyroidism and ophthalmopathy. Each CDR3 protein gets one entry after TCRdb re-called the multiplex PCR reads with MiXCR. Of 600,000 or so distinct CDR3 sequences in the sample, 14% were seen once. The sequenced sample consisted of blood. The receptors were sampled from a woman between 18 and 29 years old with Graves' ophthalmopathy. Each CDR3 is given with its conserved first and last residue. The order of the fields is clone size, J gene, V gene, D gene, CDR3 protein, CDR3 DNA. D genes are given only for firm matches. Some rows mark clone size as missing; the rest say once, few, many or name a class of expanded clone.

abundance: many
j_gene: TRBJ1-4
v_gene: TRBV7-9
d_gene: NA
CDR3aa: CASSLPPQGVDEKLFF
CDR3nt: TGTGCCAGCAGCTTACCGCCTCAGGGAGTCGATGAAAAACTGTTTTTT

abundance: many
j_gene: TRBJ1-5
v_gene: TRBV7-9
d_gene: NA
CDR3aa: CASTSWGGNSNQPQHF
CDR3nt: TGTGCCAGCACCTCCTGGGGGGGAAATAGCAATCAGCCCCAGCATTTT

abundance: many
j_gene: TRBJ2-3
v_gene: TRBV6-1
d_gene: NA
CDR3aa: CASRDGRLTSTDTQYF
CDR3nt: TGTGCCAGCCGTGACGGACGGCTAACTAGCACAGATACGCAGTATTTT

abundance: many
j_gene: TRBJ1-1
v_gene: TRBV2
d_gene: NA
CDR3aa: CASSEETVKEAFF
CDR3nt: TGTGCCAGCAGTGAAGAGACAGTAAAAGAAGCTTTCTTT

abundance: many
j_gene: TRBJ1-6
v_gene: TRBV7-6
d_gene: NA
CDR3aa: CASSLVSGWNSPLHF
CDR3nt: TGTGCCAGCAGCTTAGTGTCAGGGTGGAATTCACCCCTCCACTTT

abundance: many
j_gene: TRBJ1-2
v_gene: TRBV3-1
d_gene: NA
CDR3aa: CASSQEHTANYGYTF
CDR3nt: TGTGCCAGCAGCCAAGAGCATACAGCTAACTATGGCTACACCTTC

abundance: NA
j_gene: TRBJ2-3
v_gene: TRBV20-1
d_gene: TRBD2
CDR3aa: CSATGTSGISDTQYF
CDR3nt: TGCAGTGCTACTGGAACTAGCGGGATCTCAGATACGCAGTATTTT

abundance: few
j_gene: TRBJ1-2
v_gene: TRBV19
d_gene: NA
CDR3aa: CASSFQNTNYGYTF
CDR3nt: TGTGCCAGTAGTTTCCAGAATACTAACTATGGCTACACCTTC

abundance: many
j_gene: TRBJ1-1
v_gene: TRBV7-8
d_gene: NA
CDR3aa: CASSLVPGGAEAFF
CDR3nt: TGTGCCAGCAGCTTAGTGCCGGGAGGCGCTGAAGCTTTCTTT

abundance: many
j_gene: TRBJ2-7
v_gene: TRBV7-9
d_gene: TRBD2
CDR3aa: CASSLGALAGGPNEQYF
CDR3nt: TGTGCCAGCAGCTTAGGGGCGCTGGCGGGAGGGCCTAACGAGCAGTACTTC

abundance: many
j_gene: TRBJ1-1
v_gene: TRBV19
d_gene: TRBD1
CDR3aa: CASSFTGGTEAFF
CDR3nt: TGTGCCAGTAGTTTTACAGGGGGCACTGAAGCTTTCTTT

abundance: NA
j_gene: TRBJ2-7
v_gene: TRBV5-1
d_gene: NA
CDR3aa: CASRPESEYSYEQYF
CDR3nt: TGCGCCAGCAGACCGGAAAGCGAGTATTCCTACGAGCAGTACTTC

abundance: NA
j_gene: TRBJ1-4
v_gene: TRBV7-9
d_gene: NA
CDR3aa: CASSLTEKLFF
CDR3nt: TGTGCCAGCAGCTTGACAGAAAAACTGTTTTTT

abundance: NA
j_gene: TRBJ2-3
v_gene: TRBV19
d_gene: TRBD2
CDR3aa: CASSPGLAGGPRSDTQYF
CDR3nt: TGTGCCAGTAGTCCCGGACTAGCGGGAGGGCCGAGGTCAGATACGCAGTATTTT

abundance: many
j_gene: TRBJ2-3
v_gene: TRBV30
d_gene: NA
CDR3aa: CAWRHGSLADTQYF
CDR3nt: TGTGCCTGGCGGCACGGATCATTGGCAGATACGCAGTATTTT

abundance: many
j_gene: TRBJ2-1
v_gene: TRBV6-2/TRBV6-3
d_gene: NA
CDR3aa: CASSYSRVLPVSSYNEQFF
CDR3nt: TGTGCCAGCAGTTACTCGAGGGTGCTTCCCGTTAGCTCCTACAATGAGCAGTTCTTC

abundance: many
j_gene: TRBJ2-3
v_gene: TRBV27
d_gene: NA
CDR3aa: CASSLRGGGDTQYF
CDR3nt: TGTGCCAGCAGTCTGAGGGGAGGTGGGGATACGCAGTATTTT

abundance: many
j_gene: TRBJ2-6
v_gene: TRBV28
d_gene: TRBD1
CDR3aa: CASSLWGQDGYSGANVLTF
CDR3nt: TGTGCCAGCAGTTTATGGGGACAGGACGGTTACTCTGGGGCCAACGTCCTGACTTTC

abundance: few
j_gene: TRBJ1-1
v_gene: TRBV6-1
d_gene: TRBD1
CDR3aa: CASSWDRKNTEAFF
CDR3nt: TGTGCCAGCAGTTGGGACAGGAAGAACACTGAAGCTTTCTTT

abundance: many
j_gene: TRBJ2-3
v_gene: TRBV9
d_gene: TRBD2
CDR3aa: CASSVGRLAGPPQYF
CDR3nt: TGTGCCAGCAGCGTAGGTCGGCTAGCGGGACCGCCGCAGTATTTT

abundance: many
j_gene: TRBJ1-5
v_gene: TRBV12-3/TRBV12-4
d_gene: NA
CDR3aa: CASSPGSRLLGNQPQHF
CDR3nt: TGTGCCAGCAGTCCAGGGTCGCGTCTTCTCGGCAATCAGCCCCAGCATTTT

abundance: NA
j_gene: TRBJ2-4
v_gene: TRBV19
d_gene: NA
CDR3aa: CASSTRLSRAKNIQYF
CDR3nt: TGTGCCAGTAGTACTCGACTATCCAGAGCCAAAAACATTCAGTACTTC

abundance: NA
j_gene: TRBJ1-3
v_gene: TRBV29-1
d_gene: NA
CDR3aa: CSVDGPDETSGNTIYF
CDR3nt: TGCAGCGTTGACGGGCCGGATGAAACCTCTGGAAACACCATATATTTT

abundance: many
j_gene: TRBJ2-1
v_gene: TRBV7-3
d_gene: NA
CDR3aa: CASSLQGIGVNEQFF
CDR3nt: TGTGCCAGCAGCTTACAGGGGATAGGTGTGAATGAGCAGTTCTTC

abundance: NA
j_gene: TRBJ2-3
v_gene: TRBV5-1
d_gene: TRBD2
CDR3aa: CASCRGGPLAGGPDTQYF
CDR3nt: TGCGCCAGCTGTCGAGGAGGGCCTCTAGCGGGAGGACCAGATACGCAGTATTTT

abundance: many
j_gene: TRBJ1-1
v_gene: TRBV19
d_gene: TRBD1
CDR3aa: CASSMGEGARTEAFF
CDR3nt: TGTGCCAGTAGTATGGGGGAGGGGGCGCGGACTGAAGCTTTCTTT

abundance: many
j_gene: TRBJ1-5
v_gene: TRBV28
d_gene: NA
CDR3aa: CASKVQVNQPQHF
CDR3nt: TGTGCCAGCAAGGTGCAGGTCAATCAGCCCCAGCATTTT

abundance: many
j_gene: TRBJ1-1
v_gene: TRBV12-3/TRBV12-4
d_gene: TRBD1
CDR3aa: CASSPHRGRNTEAFF
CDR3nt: TGTGCCAGCAGTCCGCACAGGGGGCGAAACACTGAAGCTTTCTTT

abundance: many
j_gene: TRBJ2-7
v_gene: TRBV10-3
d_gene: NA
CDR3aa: CAISDLGKSSYEQYF
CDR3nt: TGTGCCATCAGTGATTTGGGGAAGAGCTCCTACGAGCAGTACTTC

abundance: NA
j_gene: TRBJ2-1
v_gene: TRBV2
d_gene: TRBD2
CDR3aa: CASSGTSGYFNLENNEQFF
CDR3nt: TGTGCCAGCAGTGGGACTAGCGGGTATTTCAACCTAGAGAACAATGAGCAGTTCTTC

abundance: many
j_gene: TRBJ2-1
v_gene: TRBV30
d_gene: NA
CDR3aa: CAWRLYNEQFF
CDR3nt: TGTGCCTGGAGGTTGTACAATGAGCAGTTCTTC

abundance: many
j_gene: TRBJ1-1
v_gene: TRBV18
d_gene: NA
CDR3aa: CASSPRGQNTEAFF
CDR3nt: TGTGCCAGCTCACCACGTGGACAGAACACTGAAGCTTTCTTT

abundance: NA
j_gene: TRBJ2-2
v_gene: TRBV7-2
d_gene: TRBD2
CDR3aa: CASSLEGTRRGGELFF
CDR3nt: TGTGCCAGCAGCTTAGAAGGGACTAGAAGGGGCGGGGAGCTGTTTTTT

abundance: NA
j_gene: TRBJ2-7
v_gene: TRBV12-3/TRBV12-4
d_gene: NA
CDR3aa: CASSPSPARTYEQYF
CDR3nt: TGTGCCAGCAGCCCGTCGCCGGCTAGAACCTACGAGCAGTACTTC

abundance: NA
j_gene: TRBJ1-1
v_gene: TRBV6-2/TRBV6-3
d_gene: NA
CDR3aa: CASSPGGLNTEALF
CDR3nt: TGTGCCAGCAGTCCCGGGGGACTTAACACTGAAGCTCTCTTT

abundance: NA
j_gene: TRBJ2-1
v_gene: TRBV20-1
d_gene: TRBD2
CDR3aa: CSARAASGSNEQFF
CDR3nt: TGCAGTGCTCGCGCGGCTAGCGGGAGCAATGAGCAGTTCTTC

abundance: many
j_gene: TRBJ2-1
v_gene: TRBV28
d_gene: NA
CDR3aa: CASSSARGRGNDEQFF
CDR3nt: TGTGCCAGCAGCTCCGCACGGGGGCGAGGAAATGATGAGCAGTTCTTC

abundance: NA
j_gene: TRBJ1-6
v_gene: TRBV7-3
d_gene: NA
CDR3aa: CASSPGNSNSPLHF
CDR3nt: TGTGCCAGCAGCCCAGGGAATTCTAATTCACCCCTCCACTTT

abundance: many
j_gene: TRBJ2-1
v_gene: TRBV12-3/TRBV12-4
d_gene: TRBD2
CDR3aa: CASLRLAGAAYNEQFF
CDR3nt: TGTGCCAGCCTAAGACTAGCGGGAGCGGCCTACAATGAGCAGTTCTTC

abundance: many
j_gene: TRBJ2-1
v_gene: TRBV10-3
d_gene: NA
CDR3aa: CAIGTYSYNEQFF
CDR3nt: TGTGCCATCGGGACATACTCCTACAATGAGCAGTTCTTC

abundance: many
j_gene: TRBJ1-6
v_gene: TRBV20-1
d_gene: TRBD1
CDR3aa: CSASAGTGDYSPLHF
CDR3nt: TGCAGTGCTTCTGCCGGGACAGGGGACTATTCACCCCTCCACTTT

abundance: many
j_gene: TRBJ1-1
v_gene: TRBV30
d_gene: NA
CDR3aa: CAWSVQGDTEAFF
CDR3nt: TGTGCCTGGAGTGTACAGGGAGACACTGAAGCTTTCTTT

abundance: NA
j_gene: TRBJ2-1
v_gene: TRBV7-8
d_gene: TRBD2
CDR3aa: CASSLGAVSSGSNEQFF
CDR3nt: TGTGCCAGCAGCTTGGGTGCGGTTTCTAGCGGGAGTAATGAGCAGTTCTTC

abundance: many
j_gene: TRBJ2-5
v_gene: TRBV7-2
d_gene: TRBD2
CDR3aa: CASSGGGWETQYF
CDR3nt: TGTGCCAGCAGCGGGGGGGGTTGGGAGACCCAGTACTTC

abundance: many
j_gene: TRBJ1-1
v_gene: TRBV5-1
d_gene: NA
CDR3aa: CASSLVGNRVDAEAFF
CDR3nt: TGCGCCAGCAGCTTGGTGGGTAACAGGGTGGACGCTGAAGCTTTCTTT

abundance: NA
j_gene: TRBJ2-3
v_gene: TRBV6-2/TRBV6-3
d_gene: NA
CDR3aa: CASRRRISTDTQYF
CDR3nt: TGTGCCAGCAGGAGACGCATCAGCACAGATACGCAGTATTTT

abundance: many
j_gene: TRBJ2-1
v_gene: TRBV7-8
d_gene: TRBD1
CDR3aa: CASTGANSYNEQFF
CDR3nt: TGTGCCAGTACAGGGGCCAACTCCTACAATGAGCAGTTCTTC

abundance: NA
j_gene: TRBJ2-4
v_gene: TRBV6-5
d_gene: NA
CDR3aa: CASSYPQGAAKNIQYF
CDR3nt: TGTGCCAGCAGTTACCCCCAAGGGGCAGCCAAAAACATTCAGTACTTC

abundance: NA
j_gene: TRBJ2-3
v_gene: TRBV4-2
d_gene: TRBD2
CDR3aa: CASSQDGGADTQYF
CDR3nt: TGTGCCAGCAGCCAAGACGGGGGGGCAGATACGCAGTATTTT

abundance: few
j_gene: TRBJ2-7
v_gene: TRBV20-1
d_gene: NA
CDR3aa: CSARDRGGLEYEQYF
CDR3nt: TGCAGTGCTAGAGATCGAGGAGGATTAGAATACGAGCAGTACTTC